The T cell receptor (beta chain) described here comes from a study of blood T cells in healthy people across ages. Approximately 10 milliliters was the volume of peripheral blood drawn from each donor. Regarding this clonotype: The antigen remains undetermined.

General study findings and limits: PBMC samples, being unsorted, prevented any conclusive comparison of naive and antigen-experienced cells. Observed TCR beta diversity showed a strong correlation with the percentage of naive T cells as measured by flow cytometry. Higher diversity and more naive CD4+ cells were features of long-lived donors, compared to aged donors.

The use of a sample-barcoded 5' primer and a J-beta primer mix characterized a second PCR of about 7 to 12 cycles. Each CDR3 protein gets one entry after TCRdb re-called the 5' RACE reads with MiXCR. The sample carries about 630,000 distinct CDR3 sequences, under 25% recorded once. Sequenced sample: blood. The clonotype originates from a man in his 70s in good health.

The CDR3 DNA reads as TGTGCCAGCAGCTTGGGCCCCCGGGGGACAGGGGATGAAAAACTGTTTTTT. Translated, it gives CASSLGPRGTGDEKLFF. J is TRBJ1-4 and V is TRBV5-5; 10 bases line up with TRBD1. CDR3 size: 17 residues. The germline gives CDR1 SGHKS, CDR2 YYEKEE (reference sequence). V shed 0 bases and J 6 bases; nucleotides not matched to a gene: 8.